This T cell receptor beta chain was documented in a study of CD8+ T cells in alopecia areata. The sample's treatment: oral pan-JAK inhibitor, 5-10 mg twice daily. Reverse transcription of extracted RNA yielded cDNA, which provided the sequencing template. The assay was immunoSEQ multiplex PCR, and TCRdb's table has in-frame clones only and misses some. This table holds some 220,000 clones, about three fifths found once. The TCR sequence derives from a human donor with alopecia areata. The sample was CD4+ T cells sorted from blood, taken at week 4, from a patient treated with tofacitinib.

The CDR3 DNA reads as TGTGCCAGCAGCGTAGATTCGGAATTTGGCGAGCAGTACTTC. As protein: CASSVDSEFGEQYF. The chain uses TRBV9 and TRBJ2-7, with D unclear. The V end lost 0 bases, the J end lost 6 bases, and 13 bases lay between the germline ends. Germline-derived CDR1 and CDR2 are SGDLS and YYNGEE. The CDR3 is 14 amino acids.